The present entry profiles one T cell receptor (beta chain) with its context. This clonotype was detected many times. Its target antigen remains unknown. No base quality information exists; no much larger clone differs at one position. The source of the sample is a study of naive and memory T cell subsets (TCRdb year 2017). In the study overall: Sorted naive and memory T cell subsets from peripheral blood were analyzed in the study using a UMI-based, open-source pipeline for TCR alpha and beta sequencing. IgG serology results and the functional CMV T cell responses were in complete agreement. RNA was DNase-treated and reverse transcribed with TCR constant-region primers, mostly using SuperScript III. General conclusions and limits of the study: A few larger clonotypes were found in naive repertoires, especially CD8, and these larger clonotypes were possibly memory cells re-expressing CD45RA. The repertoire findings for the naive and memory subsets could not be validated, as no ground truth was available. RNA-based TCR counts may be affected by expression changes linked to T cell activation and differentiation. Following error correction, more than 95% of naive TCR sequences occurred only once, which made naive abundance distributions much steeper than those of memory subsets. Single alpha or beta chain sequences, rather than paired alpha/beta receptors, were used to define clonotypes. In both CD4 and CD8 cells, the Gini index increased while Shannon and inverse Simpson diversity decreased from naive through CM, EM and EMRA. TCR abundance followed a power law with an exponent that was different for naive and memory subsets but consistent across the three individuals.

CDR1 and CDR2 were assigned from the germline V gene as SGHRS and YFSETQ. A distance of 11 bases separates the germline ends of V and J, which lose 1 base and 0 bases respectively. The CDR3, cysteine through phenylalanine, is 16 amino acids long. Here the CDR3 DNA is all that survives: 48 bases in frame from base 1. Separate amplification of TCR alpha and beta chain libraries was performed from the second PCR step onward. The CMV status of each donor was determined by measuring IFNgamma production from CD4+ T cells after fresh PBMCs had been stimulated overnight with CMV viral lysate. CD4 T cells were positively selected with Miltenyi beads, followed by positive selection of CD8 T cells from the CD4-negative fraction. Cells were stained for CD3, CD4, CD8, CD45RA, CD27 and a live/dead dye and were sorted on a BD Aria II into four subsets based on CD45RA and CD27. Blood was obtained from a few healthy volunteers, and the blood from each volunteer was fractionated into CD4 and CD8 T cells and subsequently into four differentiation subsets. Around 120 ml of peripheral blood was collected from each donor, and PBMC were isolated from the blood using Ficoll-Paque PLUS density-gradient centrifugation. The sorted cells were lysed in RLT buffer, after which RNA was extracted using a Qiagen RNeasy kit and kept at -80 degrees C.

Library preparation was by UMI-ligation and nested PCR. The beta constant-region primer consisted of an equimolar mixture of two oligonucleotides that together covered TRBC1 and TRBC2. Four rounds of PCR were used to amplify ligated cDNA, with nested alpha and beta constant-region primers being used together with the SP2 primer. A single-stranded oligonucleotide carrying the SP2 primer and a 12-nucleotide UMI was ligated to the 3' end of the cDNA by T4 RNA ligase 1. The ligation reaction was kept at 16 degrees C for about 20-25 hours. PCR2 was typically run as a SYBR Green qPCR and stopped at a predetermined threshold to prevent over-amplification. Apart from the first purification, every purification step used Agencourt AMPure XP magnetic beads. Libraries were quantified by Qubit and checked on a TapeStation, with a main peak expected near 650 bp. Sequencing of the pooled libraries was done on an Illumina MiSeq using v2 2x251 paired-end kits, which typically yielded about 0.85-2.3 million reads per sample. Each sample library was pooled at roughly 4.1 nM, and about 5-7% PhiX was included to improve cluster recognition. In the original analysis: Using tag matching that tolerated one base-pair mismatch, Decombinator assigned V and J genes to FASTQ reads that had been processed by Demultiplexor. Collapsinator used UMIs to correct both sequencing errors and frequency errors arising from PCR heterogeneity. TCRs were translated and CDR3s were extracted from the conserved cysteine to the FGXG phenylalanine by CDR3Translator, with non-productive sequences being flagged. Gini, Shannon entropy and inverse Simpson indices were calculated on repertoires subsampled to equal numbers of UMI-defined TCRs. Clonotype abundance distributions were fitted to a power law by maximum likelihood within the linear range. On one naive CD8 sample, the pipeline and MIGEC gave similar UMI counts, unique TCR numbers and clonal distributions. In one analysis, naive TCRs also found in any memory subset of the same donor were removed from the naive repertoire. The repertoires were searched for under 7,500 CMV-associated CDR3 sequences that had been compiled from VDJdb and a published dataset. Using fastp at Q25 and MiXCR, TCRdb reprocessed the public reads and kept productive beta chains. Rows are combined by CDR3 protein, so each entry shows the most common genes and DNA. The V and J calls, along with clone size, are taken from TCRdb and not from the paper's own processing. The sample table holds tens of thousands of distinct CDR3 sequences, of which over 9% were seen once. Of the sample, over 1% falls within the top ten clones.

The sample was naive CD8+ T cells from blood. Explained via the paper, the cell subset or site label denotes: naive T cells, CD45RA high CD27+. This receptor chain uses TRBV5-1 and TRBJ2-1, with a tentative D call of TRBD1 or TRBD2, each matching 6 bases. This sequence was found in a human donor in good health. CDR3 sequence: CASSLLEGGSYNEQFF. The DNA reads TGCGCCAGCAGCTTGCTCGAGGGGGGCTCCTACAATGAGCAGTTCTTC. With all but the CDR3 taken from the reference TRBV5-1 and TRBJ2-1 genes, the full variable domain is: KAGVTQTPRYLIKTRGQQVTLSCSPISGHRSVSWYQQTPGQGLQFLFEYFSETQRNKGNFPGRFSGRQFSNSRSEMNVSTLELGDSALYLCASSLLEGGSYNEQFFGPGTRLTVL.